This T cell receptor (beta chain) stems from a study of blood T cell repertoires in COVID-19. Background on the study: The origin of the acute and convalescent COVID-19 samples was the United States, Italy and Spain. T cells, B-cell-depleted T cells, or PBMCs supplied cDNA or gDNA.

Per the authors' pipeline: The assay estimated nucleated cells by amplifying reference gene primers. The protocol was immunoSEQ multiplex PCR, while the TCRdb copy is restricted to in-frame clones and leaves out a portion. V, J and clone size are those of that table, while D and trimming were read from the DNA. The table includes around 70,000 clones, 79% detected once. The CDR3 has 14 residues. CDR1 SQVTM and CDR2 ANQGSEA come from the germline V gene. Trimming stripped 3 bases from V and 1 base from J, with 12 bases between. This receptor was obtained from a man between 60 and 70 years old with active or convalescent COVID-19. The sample was peripheral blood. The chain combines TRBV29-1 with TRBJ2-5, with D perhaps matching TRBD2 (6 bases). The CDR3, as DNA: TGCAGCGTTGACGGTGGGGGGTTCCAAGAGACCCAGTACTTC. Amino acids: CSVDGGGFQETQYF.